The source of this TCR beta chain is a study of prognosis after radiotherapy for stage I lung cancer. Looking at the study overall: The study enrolled approximately twelve men and several women as patients, aged about 53 to 84 with a median of 74.5 years. SBRT spanned 3 to 5 fractions, reaching a biologically effective dose of at least 100 Gy. Findings and caveats of the study: Some TCR clones were expanded. Whether these clones were tumor-specific was not determined. Before stereotactic body radiation therapy the median unique TCR clone count was fewer than 12,000, and afterwards it fell to 6,861.

Two-round multiplex PCR, the amplification method, yielded TCR beta CDR3 from genomic DNA. The authors ran first-round PCR with primers specific to each TRBV and TRBJ gene. TCRdb fed the multiplex PCR reads into MiXCR, producing one record per CDR3 protein. The sample lists fewer than 30,000 distinct CDR3 sequences, just over 45% occurring once. This clonotype has at least ten counts. The target antigen is unknown. Source: PBMCs, taken before or after stereotactic body radiation therapy (not recorded which). The source is a donor of 50 years or more with non-small cell lung cancer.

CDR3: CASSDEGLLTDTQYF. Written as DNA, the CDR3 is TGTGCCAGCAGTGATGAGGGACTCCTCACAGATACGCAGTATTTT. The chain links TRBV6-1 to TRBJ2-3, with D possibly matching TRBD2 (6 bases). The CDR3 consists of 15 residues. Germline V gives CDR1 MNHNS, CDR2 SASEGT. The ends were cut back, 3 bases at V and 2 bases at J, with 12 bases in the middle.